This section outlines one T cell receptor beta chain sequence together with its context. The sequenced fragment ends 3 residues before the CDR3 boundary, so the rest is inferred from the germline J gene. The sample carries other DNA sequences with the same CDR3. The data are from a study of T cells in women clearing cervical HPV infection. Overall study: Controls' single incident HPV16 infection cleared within 12 months without precancer.

TCRdb's table, derived via immunoSEQ multiplex PCR, lists solely in-frame clones and lacks some. This repertoire comprises about 31,000 clones; its ten largest clones make up 4.3%. The CDR3 is 16 amino acids. Germline assignment: CDR1 DFQATT and CDR2 SNEGSKA (reference sequence). The V gene lost 3 bases and the J gene lost 5 bases, with 20 bases spanning the gap. Sequencing input: blood buffy coat. The gene calls are TRBV20-1 and TRBJ1-3; D unresolved. The TCR sequence derives from a woman between 18 and 69 years old with a cervical HPV16 infection that either progressed to CIN3+ or cleared (not recorded which). Here the CDR3 reads CSASPSTTQVRNTIYF. The CDR3 DNA, read in part, is TGCAGTGCTAGTCCCTCTACGACCCAGGTCCGAAACACC.